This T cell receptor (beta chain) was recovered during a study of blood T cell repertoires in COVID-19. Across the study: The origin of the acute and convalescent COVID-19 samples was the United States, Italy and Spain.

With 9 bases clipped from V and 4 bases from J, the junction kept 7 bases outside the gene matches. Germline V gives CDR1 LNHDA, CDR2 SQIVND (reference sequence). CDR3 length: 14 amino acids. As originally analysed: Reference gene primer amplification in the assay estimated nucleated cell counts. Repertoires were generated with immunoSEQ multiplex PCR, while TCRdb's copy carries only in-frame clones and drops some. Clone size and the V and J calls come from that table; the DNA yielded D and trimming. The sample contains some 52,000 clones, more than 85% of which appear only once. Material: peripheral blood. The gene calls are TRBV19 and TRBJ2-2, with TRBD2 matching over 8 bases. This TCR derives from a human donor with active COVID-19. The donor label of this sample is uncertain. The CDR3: CASRSGGGTGELFF. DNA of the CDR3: TGTGCCAGCCGGTCGGGAGGGGGCACCGGGGAGCTGTTTTTT.